Listed below are T cell receptor beta chains from one sample, sequenced in a study of blood T cell repertoires in COVID-19. This table comes from immunoSEQ multiplex PCR, and its TCRdb copy is limited to in-frame clones, with some not included. The data contain about 36,000 clones, around four fifths of them seen just once; the ten biggest clones take up 35% to 45%. Sequenced input: peripheral blood. The source of these receptors is a human donor in a cohort sampled during active or convalescent COVID-19. The donor label of this sample is uncertain. CDR3s include the opening cysteine and the closing phenylalanine or tryptophan. The D gene is left open where the match is weak. Only part of the rows carry a size: once, few, many, or a class if the clone is expanded.

V	D	size	J	CDR3	DNA
TRBV15	NA	NA	TRBJ1-2	CATSAETRGSAGYTF	TGTGCCACCAGCGCTGAGACCAGGGGATCAGCCGGCTACACCTTC
TRBV5-5	NA	NA	TRBJ1-5	CASSLRRNQPQHF	TGTGCCAGCAGCTTGAGGCGGAATCAGCCCCAGCATTTT
TRBV4-1	TRBD2	NA	TRBJ2-3	CASSQEGGIWSDTQYF	TGCGCCAGCAGCCAAGAGGGGGGGATATGGTCAGATACGCAGTATTTT
TRBV9	NA	few	TRBJ2-7	CASSINSGYEQYF	TGTGCCAGCAGCATAAATAGCGGCTACGAGCAGTACTTC
TRBV5-5	NA	NA	TRBJ1-2	CASSLTQRGYTF	TGTGCCAGCAGCTTGACGCAGCGGGGCTACACCTTC
TRBV7-7	NA	once	TRBJ2-2	CASSLSSGSGELFF	TGTGCTAGCAGCTTATCCTCAGGGTCCGGGGAGCTGTTTTTT
TRBV29-1	NA	medium-sized	TRBJ2-2	CSVQGANTGELFF	TGCAGCGTTCAGGGTGCGAACACCGGGGAGCTGTTTTTT
TRBV7-2	NA	NA	TRBJ2-2	CASSLEGEARNTGELFF	TGTGCCAGCAGCTTGGAGGGTGAGGCGCGGAACACCGGGGAGCTGTTTTTT
TRBV7-2	NA	few	TRBJ1-1	CASIQGLLNTEAFF	TGTGCCAGCATTCAAGGACTCCTGAACACTGAAGCTTTCTTT
TRBV30	TRBD1	NA	TRBJ1-1	CAWSTGANTEAFF	TGTGCCTGGAGCACAGGGGCGAACACTGAAGCTTTCTTT
TRBV11-2	TRBD2	NA	TRBJ2-4	CASSRGLAGSSFQYF	TGTGCCAGCAGTCGTGGACTAGCGGGGTCCAGTTTTCAGTACTTC
TRBV7-2	NA	NA	TRBJ2-7	CASSTRDKLWEQYF	TGTGCCAGCAGCACCCGGGACAAACTATGGGAGCAGTACTTC
TRBV20-1	NA	once	TRBJ1-2	CSARAQGGYTF	TGCAGTGCTAGGGCACAGGGAGGCTACACCTTC
TRBV6-1	TRBD1	NA	TRBJ2-1	CASSETGGLSYNEQFF	TGTGCCAGCAGTGAAACAGGGGGCTTGTCCTACAATGAGCAGTTCTTC
TRBV7-8	NA	NA	TRBJ2-3	CASSPPGVDTQYF	TGTGCCAGCAGCCCACCGGGGGTAGATACGCAGTATTTT
TRBV19	NA	NA	TRBJ1-5	CASSINRETAQPQHF	TGTGCCAGTAGTATTAACAGGGAGACGGCTCAGCCCCAGCATTTT
TRBV30	NA	NA	TRBJ1-5	CAWGPRTGYSNQPQHF	TGTGCCTGGGGGCCCCGGACGGGGTATAGCAATCAGCCCCAGCATTTT
TRBV15	TRBD2	once	TRBJ2-7	CATSRPGLAGVEQYF	TGTGCCACCAGCAGACCGGGACTAGCGGGAGTAGAGCAGTACTTC
TRBV5-5	NA	NA	TRBJ1-1	CASSLGPDTEAFF	TGTGCCAGCAGCTTGGGGCCCGACACTGAAGCTTTCTTT